This T cell receptor (beta chain) derives from a study of T cells in Graves' hyperthyroidism and ophthalmopathy. Researchers amplified the TCR beta CDR3 regions from RNA transcripts. A first-round RT-PCR of the TCR CDR3 used the HTBI primer set. TCRdb re-analysed the multiplex PCR reads in MiXCR, keeping a single row per CDR3 protein. This sample has a few hundred thousand distinct CDR3 sequences; about an eighth occur once, and the top ten carry less than 6.5%. CDR1 and CDR2 (germline): SGHAT, FQNNGV. CDR3 length: 15 residues. Trimming pared 0 bases from V and 6 bases from J, leaving 15 bases between. Hyperthyroidism, newly diagnosed and lasting under 2 months, affected patients aged 18 to 65. A patient was excluded if there was uncontrolled infection, other autoimmune disease, pregnancy or lactation. This clonotype came up a few times.

The rearrangement joins TRBV11-2 to TRBJ2-7; D may be TRBD2 (6 bases). The sequence came from a woman aged 18 to 35 with Graves' hyperthyroidism. The sample consisted of blood. CDR3 in DNA: TGTGCCAGCAGCTTAGAGGGGACTCCCGGCTCCGAGCAGTACTTC. Translating gives CASSLEGTPGSEQYF.